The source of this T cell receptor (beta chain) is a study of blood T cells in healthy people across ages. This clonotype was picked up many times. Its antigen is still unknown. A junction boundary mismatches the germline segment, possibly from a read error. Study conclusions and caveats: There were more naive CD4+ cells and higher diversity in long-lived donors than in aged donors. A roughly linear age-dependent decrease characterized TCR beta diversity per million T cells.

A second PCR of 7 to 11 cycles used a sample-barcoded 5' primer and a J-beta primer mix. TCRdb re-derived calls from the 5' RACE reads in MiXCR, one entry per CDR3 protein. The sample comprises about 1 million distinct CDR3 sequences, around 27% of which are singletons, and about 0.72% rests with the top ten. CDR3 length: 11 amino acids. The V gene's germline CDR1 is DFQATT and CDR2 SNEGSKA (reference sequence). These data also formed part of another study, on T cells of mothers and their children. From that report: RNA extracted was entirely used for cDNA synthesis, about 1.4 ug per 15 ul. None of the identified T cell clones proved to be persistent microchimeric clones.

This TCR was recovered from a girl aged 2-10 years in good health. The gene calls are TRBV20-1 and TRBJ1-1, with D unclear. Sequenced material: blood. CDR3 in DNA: TGCAGTGCTAGACGTGACACGGAAGCTTTCTTT. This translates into CSARRDTEAFF.